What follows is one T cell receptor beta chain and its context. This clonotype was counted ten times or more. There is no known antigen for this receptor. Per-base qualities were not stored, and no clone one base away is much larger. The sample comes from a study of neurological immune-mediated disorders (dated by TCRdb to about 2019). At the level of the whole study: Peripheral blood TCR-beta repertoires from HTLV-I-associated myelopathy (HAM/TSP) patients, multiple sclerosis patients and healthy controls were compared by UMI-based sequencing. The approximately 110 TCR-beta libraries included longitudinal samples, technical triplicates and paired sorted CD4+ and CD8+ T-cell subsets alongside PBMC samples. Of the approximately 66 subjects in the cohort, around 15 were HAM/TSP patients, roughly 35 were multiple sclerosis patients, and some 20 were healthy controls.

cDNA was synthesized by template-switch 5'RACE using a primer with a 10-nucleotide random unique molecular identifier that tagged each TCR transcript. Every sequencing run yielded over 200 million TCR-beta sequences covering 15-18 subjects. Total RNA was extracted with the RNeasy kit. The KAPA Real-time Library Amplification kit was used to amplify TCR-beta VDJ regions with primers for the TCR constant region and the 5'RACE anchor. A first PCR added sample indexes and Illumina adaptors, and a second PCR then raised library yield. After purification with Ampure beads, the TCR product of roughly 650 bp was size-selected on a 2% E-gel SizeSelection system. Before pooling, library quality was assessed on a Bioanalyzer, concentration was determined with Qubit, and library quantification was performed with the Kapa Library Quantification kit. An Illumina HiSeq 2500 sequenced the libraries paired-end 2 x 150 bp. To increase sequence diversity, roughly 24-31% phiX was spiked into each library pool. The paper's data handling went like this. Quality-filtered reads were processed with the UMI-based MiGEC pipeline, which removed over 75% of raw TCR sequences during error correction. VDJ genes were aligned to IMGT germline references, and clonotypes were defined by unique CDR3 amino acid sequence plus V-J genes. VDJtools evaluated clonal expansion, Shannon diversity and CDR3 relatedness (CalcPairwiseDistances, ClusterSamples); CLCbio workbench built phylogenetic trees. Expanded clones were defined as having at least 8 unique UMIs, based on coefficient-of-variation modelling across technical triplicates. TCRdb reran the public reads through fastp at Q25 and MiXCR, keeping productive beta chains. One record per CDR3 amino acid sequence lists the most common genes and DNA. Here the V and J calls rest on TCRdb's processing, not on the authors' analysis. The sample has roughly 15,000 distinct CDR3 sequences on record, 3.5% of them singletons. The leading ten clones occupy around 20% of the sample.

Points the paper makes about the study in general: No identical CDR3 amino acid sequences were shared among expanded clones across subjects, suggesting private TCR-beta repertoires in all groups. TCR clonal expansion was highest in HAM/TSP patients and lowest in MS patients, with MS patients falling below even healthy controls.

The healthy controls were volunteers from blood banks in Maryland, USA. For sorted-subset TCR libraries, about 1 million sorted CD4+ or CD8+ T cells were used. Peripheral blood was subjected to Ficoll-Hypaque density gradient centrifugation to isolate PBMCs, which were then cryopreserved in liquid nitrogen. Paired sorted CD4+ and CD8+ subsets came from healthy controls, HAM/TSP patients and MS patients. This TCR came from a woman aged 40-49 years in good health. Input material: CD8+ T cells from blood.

This receptor carries the CDR3 CASSPAKESSGANVLTF. The nucleotide sequence is TGTGCCAGCAGTCCAGCAAAGGAGAGCTCTGGGGCCAACGTCCTGACTTTC. In this chain, TRBV12-3 or TRBV12-4 is recombined with TRBJ2-6, with an unclear D gene assignment. Its CDR3 holds 17 amino acids, cysteine through phenylalanine. The kept DNA is CDR3 alone, 51 bases in frame from the first base. V is clipped by 5 bases and J by 0 bases, and the sequence between their germline boundaries is 14 bases long.